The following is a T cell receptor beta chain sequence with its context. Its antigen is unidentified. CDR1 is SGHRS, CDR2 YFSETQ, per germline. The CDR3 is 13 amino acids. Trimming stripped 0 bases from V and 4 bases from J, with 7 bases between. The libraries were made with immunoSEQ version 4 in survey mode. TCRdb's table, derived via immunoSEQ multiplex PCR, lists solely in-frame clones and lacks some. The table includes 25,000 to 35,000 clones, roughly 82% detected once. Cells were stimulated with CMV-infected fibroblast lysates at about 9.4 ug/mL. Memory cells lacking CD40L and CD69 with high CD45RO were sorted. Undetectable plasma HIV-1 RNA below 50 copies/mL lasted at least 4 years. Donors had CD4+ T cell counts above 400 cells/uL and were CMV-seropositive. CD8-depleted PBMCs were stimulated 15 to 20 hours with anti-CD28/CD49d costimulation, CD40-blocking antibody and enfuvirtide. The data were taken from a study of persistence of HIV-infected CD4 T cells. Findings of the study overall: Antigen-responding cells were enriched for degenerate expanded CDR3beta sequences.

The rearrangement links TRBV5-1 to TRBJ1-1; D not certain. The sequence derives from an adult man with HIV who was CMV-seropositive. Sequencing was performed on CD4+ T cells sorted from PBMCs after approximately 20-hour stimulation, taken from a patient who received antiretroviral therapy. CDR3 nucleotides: TGCGCCAGCAGCTTGGCGGCAGCCACTGAAGCTTTCTTT. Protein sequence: CASSLAAATEAFF.